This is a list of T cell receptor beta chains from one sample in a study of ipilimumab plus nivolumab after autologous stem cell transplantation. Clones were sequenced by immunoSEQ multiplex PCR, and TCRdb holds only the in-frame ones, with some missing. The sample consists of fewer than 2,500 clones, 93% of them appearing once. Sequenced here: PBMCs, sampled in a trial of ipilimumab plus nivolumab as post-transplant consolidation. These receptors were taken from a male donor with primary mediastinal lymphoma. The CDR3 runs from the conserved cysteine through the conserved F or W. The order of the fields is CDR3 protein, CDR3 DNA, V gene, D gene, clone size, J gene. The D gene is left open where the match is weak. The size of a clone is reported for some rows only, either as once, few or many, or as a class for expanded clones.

cdr3_aa: CASRGTPGSLNTEAFF
cdr3_nt: TGTGCCAGCCGCGGGACTCCGGGATCCCTGAACACTGAAGCTTTCTTT
v_call: TRBV5-6
d_call: NA
clone_size: NA
j_call: TRBJ1-1

cdr3_aa: CASSIEAPWPTWIRHYEQYF
cdr3_nt: TGTGCAAGTAGTATAGAGGCACCCTGGCCCACTTGGATTCGACACTACGAGCAGTACTTC
v_call: TRBV19
d_call: NA
clone_size: NA
j_call: TRBJ2-7

cdr3_aa: CASSYSFLGDTQYF
cdr3_nt: TGTGCCAGCAGTTATAGCTTCTTGGGAGATACGCAGTATTTT
v_call: TRBV6-5
d_call: NA
clone_size: NA
j_call: TRBJ2-3

cdr3_aa: CAISDRDEKLFF
cdr3_nt: TGTGCCATCAGTGATCGGGACGAAAAACTGTTTTTT
v_call: TRBV10-3
d_call: NA
clone_size: NA
j_call: TRBJ1-4

cdr3_aa: CASSQDPGTDTQYF
cdr3_nt: TGCGCCAGCAGCCAAGACCCTGGGACAGATACGCAGTATTTT
v_call: TRBV4-1
d_call: NA
clone_size: NA
j_call: TRBJ2-3

cdr3_aa: CASSLGKAGELFF
cdr3_nt: TGTGCCAGCAGCTTAGGGAAAGCCGGGGAGCTGTTTTTT
v_call: TRBV11-1
d_call: NA
clone_size: NA
j_call: TRBJ2-2

cdr3_aa: CASSWGAGNEQFF
cdr3_nt: TGTGCCAGCAGCTGGGGAGCGGGGAATGAGCAGTTCTTC
v_call: TRBV7-9
d_call: TRBD2
clone_size: NA
j_call: TRBJ2-1

cdr3_aa: CASSYAGGTYTDTQYF
cdr3_nt: TGTGCCAGCAGCTATGCTGGGGGGACTTATACAGATACGCAGTATTTT
v_call: TRBV9
d_call: NA
clone_size: NA
j_call: TRBJ2-3

cdr3_aa: CASSPLWRDAAGLGYEQYF
cdr3_nt: TGTGCCAGCAGCCCCTTGTGGAGGGACGCGGCGGGTCTAGGCTACGAGCAGTACTTC
v_call: TRBV5-6
d_call: NA
clone_size: NA
j_call: TRBJ2-7

cdr3_aa: CASSQGGINQPQHF
cdr3_nt: TGTGCCAGCAGTCAAGGAGGGATTAATCAGCCCCAGCATTTT
v_call: TRBV6-1
d_call: NA
clone_size: NA
j_call: TRBJ1-5

cdr3_aa: CASSPSRANYGYTF
cdr3_nt: TGTGCCAGCAGCCCAAGTCGAGCTAACTATGGCTACACCTTC
v_call: TRBV11-2
d_call: NA
clone_size: NA
j_call: TRBJ1-2

cdr3_aa: CASTEMGVNQPQHF
cdr3_nt: TGTGCCAGCACCGAAATGGGCGTCAATCAGCCCCAGCATTTT
v_call: TRBV6-1
d_call: NA
clone_size: NA
j_call: TRBJ1-5

cdr3_aa: CASRTSGGRTDTQYF
cdr3_nt: TGTGCCAGCCGGACTAGCGGGGGACGTACAGATACGCAGTATTTT
v_call: TRBV6-1
d_call: TRBD2
clone_size: NA
j_call: TRBJ2-3

cdr3_aa: CASRPEGSYNEQFF
cdr3_nt: TGTGCCAGTCGCCCGGAGGGCTCCTACAATGAGCAGTTCTTC
v_call: TRBV25-1
d_call: NA
clone_size: NA
j_call: TRBJ2-1

cdr3_aa: CASGTGGLGYTF
cdr3_nt: TGTGCCAGCGGGACAGGGGGCTTGGGCTACACCTTC
v_call: TRBV5-6
d_call: TRBD1
clone_size: once
j_call: TRBJ1-2

cdr3_aa: CASTWTSGPYEQYF
cdr3_nt: TGTGCCAGCACTTGGACTAGCGGGCCCTACGAGCAGTACTTC
v_call: TRBV6-1
d_call: TRBD2
clone_size: NA
j_call: TRBJ2-7

cdr3_aa: CASGTWGVGNQPQHF
cdr3_nt: TGTGCCAGCGGGACATGGGGAGTGGGCAATCAGCCCCAGCATTTT
v_call: TRBV6-1
d_call: NA
clone_size: NA
j_call: TRBJ1-5

cdr3_aa: CASRGQGAKGNQPQHF
cdr3_nt: TGTGCCAGCAGGGGACAGGGGGCGAAGGGCAATCAGCCCCAGCATTTT
v_call: TRBV28
d_call: TRBD1
clone_size: NA
j_call: TRBJ1-5

cdr3_aa: CASSERLAQSNEQFF
cdr3_nt: TGTGCCAGCAGTGAACGGCTAGCGCAGTCCAATGAGCAGTTCTTC
v_call: TRBV6-1
d_call: NA
clone_size: NA
j_call: TRBJ2-1

cdr3_aa: CASSLDREGYNEQFF
cdr3_nt: TGTGCCAGCAGCTTGGACAGGGAGGGCTACAATGAGCAGTTCTTC
v_call: TRBV7-3
d_call: NA
clone_size: NA
j_call: TRBJ2-1